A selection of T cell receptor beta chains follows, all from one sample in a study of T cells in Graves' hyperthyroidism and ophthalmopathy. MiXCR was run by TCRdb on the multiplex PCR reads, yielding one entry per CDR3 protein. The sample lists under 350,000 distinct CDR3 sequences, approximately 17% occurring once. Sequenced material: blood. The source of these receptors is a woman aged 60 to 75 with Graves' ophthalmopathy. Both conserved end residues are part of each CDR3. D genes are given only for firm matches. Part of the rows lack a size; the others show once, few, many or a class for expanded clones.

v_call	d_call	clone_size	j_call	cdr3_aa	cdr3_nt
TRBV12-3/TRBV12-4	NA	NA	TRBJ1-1	CASSPGHMNTEAFF	TGTGCCAGCAGTCCGGGACATATGAACACTGAAGCTTTCTTT
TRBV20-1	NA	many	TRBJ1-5	CSADEARPSYSNQPQHF	TGCAGTGCCGATGAGGCAAGGCCCTCTTATAGCAATCAGCCCCAGCATTTT
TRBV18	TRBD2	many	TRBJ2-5	CASSPPGLAGARQETQYF	TGTGCCAGCTCACCCCCTGGACTAGCGGGAGCTCGACAAGAGACCCAGTACTTC
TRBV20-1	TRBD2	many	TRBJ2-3	CSAHRASGSTDTQYF	TGCAGTGCCCACCGGGCTAGCGGGAGCACAGATACGCAGTATTTT
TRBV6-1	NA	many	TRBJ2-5	CASRPSGTREETQYF	TGTGCCAGCAGACCCTCCGGGACTCGGGAAGAGACCCAGTACTTC
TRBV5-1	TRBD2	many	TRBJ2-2	CASSLEASGRTGELFF	TGCGCCAGCAGCTTGGAGGCTAGCGGGAGGACCGGGGAGCTGTTTTTT
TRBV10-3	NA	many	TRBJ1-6	CAIRRSVLSSYNSPLHF	TGTGCCATCAGACGCTCGGTGTTAAGCTCCTATAATTCACCCCTCCACTTT
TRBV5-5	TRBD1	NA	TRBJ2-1	CASSPPGGLGLWNEQFF	TGTGCCAGCAGCCCGCCAGGGGGCTTGGGACTTTGGAATGAGCAGTTCTTC
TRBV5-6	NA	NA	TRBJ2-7	CASSLDIPGERTDEQYF	TGTGCCAGCAGCTTGGATATCCCAGGGGAAAGAACCGACGAGCAGTACTTC
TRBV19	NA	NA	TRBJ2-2	CASSSHRGGTGELFF	TGTGCCAGTAGTTCCCACAGGGGGGGTACCGGGGAGCTGTTTTTT
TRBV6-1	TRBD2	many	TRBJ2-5	CASSPVGREYGETQYF	TGTGCCAGCAGCCCAGTGGGGCGGGAGTACGGAGAGACCCAGTACTTC
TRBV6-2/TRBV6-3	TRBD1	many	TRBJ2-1	CASRGTGTGQEQFF	TGTGCCAGCAGAGGGACAGGGACTGGTCAGGAGCAGTTCTTC
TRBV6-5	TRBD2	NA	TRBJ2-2	CASSYWTSGGASGTGELFF	TGTGCCAGCAGTTACTGGACTAGCGGGGGGGCCTCTGGCACCGGGGAGCTGTTTTTT
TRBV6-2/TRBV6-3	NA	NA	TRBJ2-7	CASSKGGSSYEQYF	TGTGCCAGCAGTAAGGGGGGGTCCTCCTACGAGCAGTACTTC
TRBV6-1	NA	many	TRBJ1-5	CASSSRGAYNQPQHF	TGTGCCAGCAGTTCCCGTGGGGCCTACAATCAGCCCCAGCATTTT
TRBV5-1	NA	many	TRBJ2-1	CASSLTGYNEQFF	TGCGCCAGCAGCTTGACTGGGTACAATGAGCAGTTCTTC
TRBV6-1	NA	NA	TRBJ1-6	CASCTEGNSPLHF	TGTGCCAGCTGTACAGAGGGTAATTCACCCCTCCACTTT
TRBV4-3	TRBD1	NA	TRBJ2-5	CASSHRGQGQETQYF	TGCGCCAGCAGCCACCGAGGACAGGGCCAAGAGACCCAGTACTTC
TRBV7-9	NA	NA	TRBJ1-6	CASSLDVDLNSPLHF	TGTGCCAGCAGCTTAGATGTGGACCTTAATTCACCCCTCCACTTT
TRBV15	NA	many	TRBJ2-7	CATSRRGVPYEQYF	TGTGCCACCAGTCGTAGGGGGGTCCCCTACGAGCAGTACTTC
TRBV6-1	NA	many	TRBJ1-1	CASSGTAGNTEAFF	TGTGCCAGCAGTGGGACGGCAGGTAACACTGAAGCTTTCTTT
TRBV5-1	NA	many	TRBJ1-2	CASSLTAEHYGYTF	TGCGCCAGCAGCTTGACAGCCGAACACTATGGCTACACCTTC
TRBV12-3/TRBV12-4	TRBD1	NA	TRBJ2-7	CASSLNPGQGSDEQYF	TGTGCCAGCAGTTTAAATCCGGGACAGGGATCAGACGAGCAGTACTTC
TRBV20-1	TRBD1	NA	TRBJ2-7	CSAREGQGSYEQYF	TGCAGTGCTAGAGAGGGACAGGGCTCCTACGAGCAGTACTTC
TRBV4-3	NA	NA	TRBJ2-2	CASSQAGVNTGELFF	TGCGCCAGCAGCCAAGCCGGGGTTAACACCGGGGAGCTGTTTTTT
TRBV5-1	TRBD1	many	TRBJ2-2	CASSLMGQGNTGELFF	TGCGCCAGCAGCTTGATGGGACAGGGGAACACCGGGGAGCTGTTTTTT